This TCR beta chain was sequenced during a study of T cell changes during pregnancy in multiple sclerosis. The assay was immunoSEQ multiplex PCR, and TCRdb's table has in-frame clones only and misses some. The table includes 45,000 to 55,000 clones, nearly 95% detected once. Germline CDR1 reads SGHNT; CDR2 reads YYREEE (reference sequence). The V gene lost 4 bases and the J gene lost 0 bases, with 11 bases spanning the gap. The CDR3 is 15 residues long. The sample consisted of peripheral blood, taken after pregnancy. This receptor was obtained from a female donor with multiple sclerosis, enrolled in a pregnancy study. The chain recombines TRBV5-4 with TRBJ1-5, with D perhaps matching TRBD1 (6 bases). For the CDR3, the DNA is TGTGCCAGCAGCACGGACAGAAATAGCAATCAGCCCCAGCATTTT. This encodes CASSTDRNSNQPQHF. The full variable domain, completed using reference TRBV5-4 and TRBJ1-5, is ETGVTQSPTHLIKTRGQQVTLRCSSQSGHNTVSWYQQALGQGPQFIFQYYREEENGRGNFPPRFSGLQFPNYSSELNVNALELDDSALYLCASSTDRNSNQPQHFGDGTRLSIL.